A selection of T cell receptor beta chains follows, all from one sample in a study of shared clonotypes between healthy human individuals. This table comes from immunoSEQ multiplex PCR, and its TCRdb copy is limited to in-frame clones, with some not included. The repertoire holds 550,000 to 850,000 clones, with roughly 72% as singletons. Sequenced input: memory CD4+ T cells sorted from blood. The receptors stem from a woman aged 25-40 years in good health. Both conserved end residues are part of each CDR3. D genes are given only for firm matches. Size tells how often a clone was seen (once, few, many) or the class of an expanded clone, and some rows leave it out.

length,J,size,V,D,DNA,CDR3
14,TRBJ1-4,-,TRBV6-5,-,TGTGCCAGCAGTTATCGGGGACCTCATGAAAAACTGTTTTTT,CASSYRGPHEKLFF
15,TRBJ1-2,-,TRBV5-6,-,TGTGCCAGCAGCTTGGGCCCTCAGGGAGGGAACGGCTACACCTTC,CASSLGPQGGNGYTF
11,TRBJ1-2,-,TRBV21-1,-,TGTGCCAGCAGACGGGCCTATGGCTACACCTTC,CASRRAYGYTF
13,TRBJ2-7,many,TRBV1,-,TGCACCAGCAAGGCCAGGGGGCTCTACGAGCAGTACTTC,CTSKARGLYEQYF
15,TRBJ2-7,-,TRBV28,TRBD1,TGTGCCAGCCTGTCTCAGGGGGCGGACCCCTACGAGCAGTACTTC,CASLSQGADPYEQYF
14,TRBJ2-1,-,TRBV5-1,-,TGCGCCAGCAGCTTGGGGGCCGGGGGCCTGACCCCGTTCTTC,CASSLGAGGLTPFF
14,TRBJ2-7,-,TRBV5-6,-,TGTGCCAGCAGCCCGGAGCCGGGACACAACGAGCAGTACTTC,CASSPEPGHNEQYF
12,TRBJ2-7,-,TRBV30,-,TGTGCCTGGAGTGAAATGGTTGGCGAGCAGTACTTC,CAWSEMVGEQYF
15,TRBJ1-6,-,TRBV6-5,TRBD1,TGTGCCAGCAGTCCATCCGACAGGGGGAGTTCACCCCTCCACTTT,CASSPSDRGSSPLHF
16,TRBJ1-1,-,TRBV7-2,-,TGTGCCAGCAGCTTAGGGGTCGGGCTCATGAACACTGAAGCTTTCTTT,CASSLGVGLMNTEAFF
15,TRBJ2-6,-,TRBV5-1,-,TGCGCCAGCAGCTTGTGGGGGCAGGGGGCCAACGTCCTGACTTTC,CASSLWGQGANVLTF
16,TRBJ2-5,-,TRBV7-2,TRBD2,TGTGCCAGCAGCCAGGGAGAACTAGCGGCAACAGAGACCCAGTACTTC,CASSQGELAATETQYF
15,TRBJ1-4,-,TRBV6-5,-,TGTGCCAGCAGTTACAGTACAGCTCTCAATGAAAAACTGTTTTTT,CASSYSTALNEKLFF
13,TRBJ2-2,-,TRBV6-4,-,TGTGCCAGCCGGGACGGCAGACACGGGGAGCTGTTTTTT,CASRDGRHGELFF